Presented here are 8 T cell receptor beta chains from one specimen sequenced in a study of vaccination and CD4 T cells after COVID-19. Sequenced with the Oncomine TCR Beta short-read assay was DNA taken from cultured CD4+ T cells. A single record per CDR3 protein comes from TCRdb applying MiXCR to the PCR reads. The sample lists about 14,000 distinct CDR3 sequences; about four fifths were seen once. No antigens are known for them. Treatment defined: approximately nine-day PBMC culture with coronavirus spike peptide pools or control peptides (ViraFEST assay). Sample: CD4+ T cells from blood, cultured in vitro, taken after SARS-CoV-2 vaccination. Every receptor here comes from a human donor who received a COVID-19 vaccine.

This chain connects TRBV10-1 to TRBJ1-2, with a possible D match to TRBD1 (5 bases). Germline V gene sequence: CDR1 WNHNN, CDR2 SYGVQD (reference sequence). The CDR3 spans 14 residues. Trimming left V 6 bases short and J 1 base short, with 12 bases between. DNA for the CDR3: TGCGCCAGCAGACGGGGGTCTTTTAACTATGGCTACACCTTC. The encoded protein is CASRRGSFNYGYTF.

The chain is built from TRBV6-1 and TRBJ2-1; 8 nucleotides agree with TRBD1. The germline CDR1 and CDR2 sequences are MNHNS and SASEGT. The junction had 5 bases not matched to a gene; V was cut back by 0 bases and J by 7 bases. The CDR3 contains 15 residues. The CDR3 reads CASSEAGRGRNEQFF. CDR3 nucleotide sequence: TGTGCCAGCAGTGAAGCGGGCAGGGGGCGGAATGAGCAGTTCTTC.

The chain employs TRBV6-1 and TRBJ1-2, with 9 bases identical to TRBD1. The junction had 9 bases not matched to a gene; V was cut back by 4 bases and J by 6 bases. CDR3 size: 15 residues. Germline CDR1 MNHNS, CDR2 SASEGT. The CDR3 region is CASSGGQGVWHGYTF. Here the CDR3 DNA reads TGTGCCAGCAGTGGGGGACAGGGCGTATGGCATGGCTACACCTTC.

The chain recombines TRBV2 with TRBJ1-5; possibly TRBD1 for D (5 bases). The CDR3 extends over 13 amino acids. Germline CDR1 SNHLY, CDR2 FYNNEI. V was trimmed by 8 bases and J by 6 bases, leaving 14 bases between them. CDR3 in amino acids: CASELGESQPQHF. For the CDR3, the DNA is TGTGCCAGCGAATTGGGGGAAAGTCAGCCCCAGCATTTT.

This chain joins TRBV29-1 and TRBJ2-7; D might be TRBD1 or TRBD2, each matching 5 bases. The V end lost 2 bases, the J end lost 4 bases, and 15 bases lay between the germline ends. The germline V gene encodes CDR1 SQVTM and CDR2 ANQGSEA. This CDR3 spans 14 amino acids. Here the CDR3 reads CSVERAGTGYEQYF. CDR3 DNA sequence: TGCAGCGTTGAACGCGCAGGGACGGGTTACGAGCAGTACTTC.

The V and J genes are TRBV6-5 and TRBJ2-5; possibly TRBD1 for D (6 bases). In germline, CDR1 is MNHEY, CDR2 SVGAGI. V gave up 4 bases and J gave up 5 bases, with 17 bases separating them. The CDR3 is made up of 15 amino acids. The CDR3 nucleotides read TGTGCCAGCAGTTCCCCGGGACAACGCGGGGAGACCCAGTACTTC. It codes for CASSSPGQRGETQYF.

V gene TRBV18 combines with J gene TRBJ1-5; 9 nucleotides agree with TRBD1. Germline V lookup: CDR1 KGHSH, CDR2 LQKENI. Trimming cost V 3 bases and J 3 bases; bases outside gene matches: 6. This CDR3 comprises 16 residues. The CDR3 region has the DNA TGTGCCAGCTCACCGGGGGGACAGGGACTCAATCAGCCCCAGCATTTT. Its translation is CASSPGGQGLNQPQHF. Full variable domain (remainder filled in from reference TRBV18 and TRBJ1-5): NAGVMQNPRHLVRRRGQEARLRCSPMKGHSHVYWYRQLPEEGLKFMVYLQKENIIDESGMPKERFSAEFPKEGPSILRIQQVVRGDSAAYFCASSPGGQGLNQPQHFGDGTRLSIL.

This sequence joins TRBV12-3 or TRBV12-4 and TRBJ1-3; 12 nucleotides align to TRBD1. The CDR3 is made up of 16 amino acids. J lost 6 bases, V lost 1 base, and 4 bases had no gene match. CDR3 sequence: CASSLVGTGGVNTIYF. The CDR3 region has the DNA TGTGCCAGCAGTTTAGTCGGGACAGGGGGCGTAAACACCATATATTTT.